The 21 T cell receptor beta chains listed next were all sequenced from one sample in a study of cytomegalovirus exposure and HLA in healthy donors. Use of 60 Vbeta and 13 Jbeta primers characterized the PCR. Some clones are missing from TCRdb's copy, which holds only in-frame ones; the method was immunoSEQ multiplex PCR. Of almost 200,000 clones in the sample, roughly 77% were seen once. Sequencing input: PBMCs. These receptors were obtained from a male donor in good health and CMV-seropositive.

A few counts support this clone. The rearrangement links TRBV11-3 to TRBJ2-1; TRBD1 is a possible D gene (6 bases). Per the germline V gene, CDR1 is SGHNT and CDR2 is YENEEA. This CDR3 region has 16 residues. Between the trimmed V and J ends, which lost 1 base and 6 bases, there was a span of 16 bases. The CDR3 DNA reads TGTGCCAGCAGCTTAGGTGAGGGGGAGTGGAGCAATGAGCAGTTCTTC. Amino acids: CASSLGEGEWSNEQFF.

Note on this clone: At one boundary the junction diverges from the germline segment, which might be a read error. The rearrangement joins TRBV7-9 to TRBJ2-7; D gene unclear. CDR1 is SEHNR and CDR2 is FQNEAQ in the germline V gene (reference sequence). This CDR3 is built from 14 residues. CDR3 in amino acids: CSSSLAVETYEQYF. The CDR3 region has the DNA TGTTCCAGCAGCTTAGCTGTCGAGACCTACGAGCAGTACTTC.

The gene calls are TRBV7-8 and TRBJ2-1; 8 bases match TRBD1. V was clipped by 1 base and J by 5 bases; unmatched bases: 4. The CDR3 has 15 amino acids. The germline V gene encodes CDR1 SGHVS and CDR2 FQNEAQ. The CDR3 DNA follows: TGTGCCAGCAGCTTAGGACAGGGGTGGAACAATGAGCAGTTCTTC. Amino acid sequence: CASSLGQGWNNEQFF.

This clone was counted a few times. The gene calls are TRBV2 and TRBJ2-7; TRBD1 agrees at 9 bases. The CDR3 has 15 amino acids. The V gene end was trimmed by 3 bases and the J gene end by 5 bases; junction bases not matched to a gene: 8. Germline-derived CDR1 and CDR2 are SNHLY and FYNNEI. CDR3 sequence reads: CASSDTGTGIHEQYF. CDR3 DNA sequence: TGTGCCAGCAGTGACACCGGGACAGGGATCCACGAGCAGTACTTC.

This rearrangement joins TRBV6-5 to TRBJ2-2, with unresolved D. The germline V gene has CDR1 MNHEY and CDR2 SVGAGI. Trimming shortened V by 0 bases and J by 0 bases, and 8 bases separated the two germline ends. The CDR3 covers 16 residues. The CDR3 sequence is CASSYSWQTNTGELFF. The CDR3 coding sequence is TGTGCCAGCAGTTACTCGTGGCAGACGAACACCGGGGAGCTGTTTTTT.

In this sample, this clone turned up a few times. V gene TRBV30 combines with J gene TRBJ1-5; D may be TRBD1 (5 bases). From germline, CDR1 is GTSNPN and CDR2 SVGIG (reference sequence). V lost 3 bases and J lost 2, with 8 bases in between. CDR3 length equals 13 residues. The CDR3 coding sequence is TGTGCCTGGAGGCAGGGTGGCAATCAGCCCCAGCATTTT. It specifies CAWRQGGNQPQHF.

V gene TRBV5-1 combines with J gene TRBJ2-1; D ambiguous. There are 13 residues in the CDR3. The germline gives CDR1 SGHRS, CDR2 YFSETQ. Trimming stripped 10 bases from V and 0 bases from J, with 11 bases between. DNA for the CDR3: TGCGCCCCCCGCCGAGACTCCTACAATGAGCAGTTCTTC. The encoded protein is CAPRRDSYNEQFF. Complete variable domain (other parts from reference TRBV5-1 and TRBJ2-1): KAGVTQTPRYLIKTRGQQVTLSCSPISGHRSVSWYQQTPGQGLQFLFEYFSETQRNKGNFPGRFSGRQFSNSRSEMNVSTLELGDSALYLCAPRRDSYNEQFFGPGTRLTVL.

The J gene is TRBJ2-7, the V gene TRBV7-9; 8 bases align to TRBD1. This CDR3 is 13 amino acids long. Trimming at V came to 6 bases and at J to 7 bases, leaving 8 bases not matched to a gene. CDR1 is SEHNR and CDR2 is FQNEAQ in the germline V gene (reference sequence). The CDR3 bases are TGTGCCAGCAGTTGGACAGGGCTGGGAGAGCAGTACTTC. This translates into CASSWTGLGEQYF.

Only a few counts were recorded for this clone. The genes are TRBV28 and TRBJ2-4; D not certain. The germline V and J ends were trimmed by 6 bases and 0 bases, with 15 bases remaining between them. Germline V CDR1 and CDR2: MDHEN, SYDVKM. The length of the CDR3 is 16 residues. The CDR3 DNA sequence: TGTGCCAGCAGCCTACCTGGAGCTATAGCCAAAAACATTCAGTACTTC. Translated: CASSLPGAIAKNIQYF.

Here the CDR3 DNA reads TGCGCCAGCAGCTGGGGGGAGGGTAGGGATGCTTACTACGAGCAGTACTTC. Its protein product is CASSWGEGRDAYYEQYF. This chain links TRBV5-1 with TRBJ2-7; 7 nucleotides agree with TRBD2. V dropped 3 bases and J dropped 3; count of bases not matched to a gene: 15. There are 17 residues in the CDR3. Germline CDR1 SGHRS, CDR2 YFSETQ. Based on the CDR3 plus reference TRBV5-1 and TRBJ2-7, the full variable domain is KAGVTQTPRYLIKTRGQQVTLSCSPISGHRSVSWYQQTPGQGLQFLFEYFSETQRNKGNFPGRFSGRQFSNSRSEMNVSTLELGDSALYLCASSWGEGRDAYYEQYFGPGTRLTVT.

V and J are TRBV2 and TRBJ1-3, with D perhaps matching TRBD1 (5 bases). This CDR3 has 15 amino acids. The germline CDR1 and CDR2 sequences are SNHLY and FYNNEI. The V end was cut by 6 bases, the J end by 0 bases, with 12 bases between. Here the CDR3 reads CASSQQAFSGNTIYF. The CDR3 bases are TGTGCCAGCAGCCAACAGGCCTTCTCTGGAAACACCATATATTTT.

This clone came up a few times. This chain links TRBV27 with TRBJ2-3; D possibly corresponds to TRBD2 (6 bases). This CDR3 has 11 amino acids. Germline CDR1 reads MNHEY; CDR2 reads SMNVEV (reference sequence). V lost 6 bases and J lost 6, with 7 bases in between. The CDR3 protein is CASREGDTQYF. CDR3 in DNA: TGTGCCAGCAGGGAGGGGGATACGCAGTATTTT.

The rearrangement joins TRBV18 to TRBJ1-5; D is perhaps TRBD1 (5 bases). The V gene lost 3 bases and the J gene lost 5 bases, with 11 bases spanning the gap. Germline V gives CDR1 KGHSH, CDR2 LQKENI. The CDR3 consists of 14 residues. CDR3 in amino acids: CASSPAGGDQPQHF. Here the CDR3 DNA reads TGTGCCAGCTCACCTGCTGGGGGGGATCAGCCCCAGCATTTT. The variable domain in full, completed from reference TRBV18 and TRBJ1-5, reads NAGVMQNPRHLVRRRGQEARLRCSPMKGHSHVYWYRQLPEEGLKFMVYLQKENIIDESGMPKERFSAEFPKEGPSILRIQQVVRGDSAAYFCASSPAGGDQPQHFGDGTRLSIL.

The chain couples TRBV9 to TRBJ2-1; the match to TRBD2 covers 8 bases. There are 16 residues in the CDR3. Looked up from germline, CDR1 is SGDLS and CDR2 is YYNGEE. V gave up 3 bases and J gave up 1 base; unmatched junction bases: 6. The CDR3 spells CASSASGLGSYNEQFF. The DNA of the CDR3 is TGTGCCAGCAGCGCTTCGGGACTAGGGTCCTACAATGAGCAGTTCTTC.

This clone was observed a single time. The V and J genes are TRBV2 and TRBJ1-5, with TRBD1 as a possible D gene (5 bases). CDR1 SNHLY and CDR2 FYNNEI come from the germline V gene. Trimming pared 2 bases from V and 8 bases from J, leaving 16 bases between. This CDR3 contains 15 residues. For the CDR3, the DNA is TGTGCCAGCAGTGAACGGGAGGCAGGGTTTAAGCCCCAGCATTTT. Protein product: CASSEREAGFKPQHF.

About this clone itself: Other DNA sequences of this sample code for an identical CDR3. V is TRBV29-1 and J is TRBJ1-4; 7 nucleotides line up with TRBD1. The V gene end was trimmed by 4 bases and the J gene end by 8 bases; junction bases not matched to a gene: 4. The CDR3 extends over 12 amino acids. The germline gives CDR1 SQVTM, CDR2 ANQGSEA. CDR3 coding DNA: TGCAGCGTTGGACAGGGCGGCGAAAAACTGTTTTTT. Translated, it gives CSVGQGGEKLFF.

The chain combines TRBV2 with TRBJ1-1, with unresolved D. Germline-derived CDR1 and CDR2 are SNHLY and FYNNEI. This CDR3 has 11 residues. Trimming left V 3 bases short and J 11 bases short, with 10 bases between. In DNA, the CDR3 is TGTGCCAGCAGTGAGGGTTTGCGGGCTTTCTTT. This encodes CASSEGLRAFF.

The chain links TRBV9 to TRBJ2-3, with D maybe TRBD2 (6 bases). Looked up from germline, CDR1 is SGDLS and CDR2 is YYNGEE. The CDR3 totals 14 residues. Deletions cut 3 bases from V and 2 bases from J, with 10 bases between. This chain's CDR3 is CASSEWDSTDTQYF. For the CDR3, the DNA is TGTGCCAGCAGCGAATGGGACTCCACAGATACGCAGTATTTT. The full variable domain, with the rest looked up from reference TRBV9 and TRBJ2-3, is DSGVTQTPKHLITATGQRVTLRCSPRSGDLSVYWYQQSLDQGLQFLIQYYNGEERAKGNILERFSAQQFPDLHSELNLSSLELGDSALYFCASSEWDSTDTQYFGPGTRLTVL.

The CDR3 loop is CASSGQGAETGELFF. DNA for the CDR3: TGTGCCAGCAGCGGACAGGGGGCTGAAACCGGGGAGCTGTTTTTT. The chain couples TRBV13 to TRBJ2-2, with 11 bases matching TRBD1. The CDR3 spans 15 residues. Germline CDR1 reads PRHDT; CDR2 reads FYEKMQ (reference sequence). The ends lost 5 bases at V and 5 bases at J; junction bases unmatched: 4.

The chain is built from TRBV15 and TRBJ1-2, with no clear D. The CDR3 contains 14 residues. Germline CDR1 LNHNV, CDR2 YYDKDF (reference sequence). V lost 0 bases, J lost 2 bases, and 7 bases lay in between. Here the CDR3 DNA reads TGTGCCACCAGCAGAGACGACACCAACTATGGCTACACCTTC. This translates into CATSRDDTNYGYTF.

This rearrangement joins TRBV6-5 to TRBJ1-3; 7 nucleotides match TRBD1. V gave up 6 bases and J gave up 13 bases; unmatched junction bases: 15. The germline V gene encodes CDR1 MNHEY and CDR2 SVGAGI. The CDR3 length is 14 residues. The CDR3 loop reads CASRTGQRGLPIYF. CDR3 coding DNA: TGTGCCAGCAGGACGGGACAGCGTGGCCTTCCTATATATTTT.